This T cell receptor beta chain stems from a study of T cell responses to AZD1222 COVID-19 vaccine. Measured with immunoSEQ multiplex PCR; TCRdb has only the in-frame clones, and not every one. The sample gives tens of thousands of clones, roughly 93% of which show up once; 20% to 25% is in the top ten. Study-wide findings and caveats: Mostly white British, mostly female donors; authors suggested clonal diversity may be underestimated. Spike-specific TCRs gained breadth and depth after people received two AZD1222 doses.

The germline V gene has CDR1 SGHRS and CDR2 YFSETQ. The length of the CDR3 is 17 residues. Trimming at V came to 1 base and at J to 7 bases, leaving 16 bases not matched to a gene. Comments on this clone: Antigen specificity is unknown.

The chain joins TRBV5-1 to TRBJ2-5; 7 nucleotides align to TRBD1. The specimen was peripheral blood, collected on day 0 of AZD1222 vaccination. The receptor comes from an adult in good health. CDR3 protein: CASSLQGGASPIGTQYF. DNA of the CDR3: TGCGCCAGCAGCTTGCAAGGGGGCGCTTCCCCGATTGGGACCCAGTACTTC.